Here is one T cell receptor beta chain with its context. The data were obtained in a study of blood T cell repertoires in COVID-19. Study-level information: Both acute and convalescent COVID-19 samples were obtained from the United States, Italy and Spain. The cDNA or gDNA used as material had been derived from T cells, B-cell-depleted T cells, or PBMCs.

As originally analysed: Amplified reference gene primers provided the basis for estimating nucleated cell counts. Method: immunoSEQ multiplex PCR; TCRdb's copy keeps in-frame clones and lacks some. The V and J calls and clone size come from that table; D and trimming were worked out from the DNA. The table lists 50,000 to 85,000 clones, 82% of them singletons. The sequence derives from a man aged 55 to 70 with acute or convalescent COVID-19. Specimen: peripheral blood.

CDR3 nucleotides: TGTGCCAGCAGCCAAGATCTTGAGGAGAGTGAAGCTTTCTTT. It is translated as CASSQDLEESEAFF. The rearrangement joins TRBV4-2 to TRBJ1-1; D is undetermined. Between the trimmed V and J ends, which lost 0 bases and 7 bases, there was a span of 12 bases. This CDR3 has 14 residues. Germline V CDR1 and CDR2: LGHNA, YNFKEQ.